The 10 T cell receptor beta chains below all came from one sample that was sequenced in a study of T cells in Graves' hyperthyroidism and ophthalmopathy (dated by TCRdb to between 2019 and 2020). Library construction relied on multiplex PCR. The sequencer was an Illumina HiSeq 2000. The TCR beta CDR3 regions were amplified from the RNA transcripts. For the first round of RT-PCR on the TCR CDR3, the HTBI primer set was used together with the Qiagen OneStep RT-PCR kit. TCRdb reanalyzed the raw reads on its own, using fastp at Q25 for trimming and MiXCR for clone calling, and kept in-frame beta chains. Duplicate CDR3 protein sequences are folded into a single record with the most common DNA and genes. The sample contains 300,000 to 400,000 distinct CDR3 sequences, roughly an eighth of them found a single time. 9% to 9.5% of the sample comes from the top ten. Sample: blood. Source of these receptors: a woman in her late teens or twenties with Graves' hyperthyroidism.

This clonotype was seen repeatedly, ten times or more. The CDR3 region is CAISAQTAGQPQHF. In DNA form, the CDR3 reads TGTGCCATCTCCGCCCAGACCGCGGGCCAGCCCCAGCATTTT. The V call is TRBV10-3, the J call TRBJ1-5; D is unclear. V was clipped by 8 bases and J by 7 bases, with 18 bases between them. CDR3 size: 14 residues. The germline V gene has CDR1 ENHRY and CDR2 SYGVKD.

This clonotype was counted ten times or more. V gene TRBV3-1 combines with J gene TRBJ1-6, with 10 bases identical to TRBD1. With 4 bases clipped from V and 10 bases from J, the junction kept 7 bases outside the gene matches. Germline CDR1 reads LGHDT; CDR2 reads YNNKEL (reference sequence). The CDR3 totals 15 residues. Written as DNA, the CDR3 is TGTGCCAGCAGCCCGACCGGGACAGGGGTCTCACCCCTCCACTTT. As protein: CASSPTGTGVSPLHF.

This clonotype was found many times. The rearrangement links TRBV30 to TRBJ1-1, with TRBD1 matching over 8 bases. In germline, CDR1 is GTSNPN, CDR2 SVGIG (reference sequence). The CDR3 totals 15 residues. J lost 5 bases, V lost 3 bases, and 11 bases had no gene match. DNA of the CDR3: TGTGCCTGGAGGACAACCGGGACAGGTAAAACTGAAGCTTTCTTT. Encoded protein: CAWRTTGTGKTEAFF.

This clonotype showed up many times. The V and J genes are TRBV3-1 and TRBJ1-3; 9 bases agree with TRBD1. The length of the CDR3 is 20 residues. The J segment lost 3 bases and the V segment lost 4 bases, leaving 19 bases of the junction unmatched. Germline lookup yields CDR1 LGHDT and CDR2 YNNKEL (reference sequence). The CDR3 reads CASSPSIHGTGSPVGNTIYF. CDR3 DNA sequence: TGTGCCAGCAGCCCATCTATTCACGGGACAGGGTCACCCGTTGGAAACACCATATATTTT.

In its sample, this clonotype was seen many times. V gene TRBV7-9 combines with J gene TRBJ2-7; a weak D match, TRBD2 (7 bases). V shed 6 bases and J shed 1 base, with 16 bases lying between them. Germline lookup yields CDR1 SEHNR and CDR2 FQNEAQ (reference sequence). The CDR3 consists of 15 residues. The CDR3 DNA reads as TGTGCCAGCAGTATGGGGGGGGCAGGGTCCTACGAGCAGTACTTC. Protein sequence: CASSMGGAGSYEQYF.

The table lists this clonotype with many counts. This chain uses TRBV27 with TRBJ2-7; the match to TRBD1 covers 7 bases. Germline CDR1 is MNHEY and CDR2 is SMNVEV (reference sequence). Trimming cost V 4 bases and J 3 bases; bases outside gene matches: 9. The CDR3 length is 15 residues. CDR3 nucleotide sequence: TGTGCCAGCAGTTCTCCCTCGACAGGGATCTACGAGCAGTACTTC. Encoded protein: CASSSPSTGIYEQYF.

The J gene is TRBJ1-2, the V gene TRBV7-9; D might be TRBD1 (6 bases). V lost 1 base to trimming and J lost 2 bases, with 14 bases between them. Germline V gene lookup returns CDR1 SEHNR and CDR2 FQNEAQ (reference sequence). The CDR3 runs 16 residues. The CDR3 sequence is CASSLDPPGQNYGYTF. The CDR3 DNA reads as TGTGCCAGCAGCTTAGATCCACCTGGACAGAACTATGGCTACACCTTC.

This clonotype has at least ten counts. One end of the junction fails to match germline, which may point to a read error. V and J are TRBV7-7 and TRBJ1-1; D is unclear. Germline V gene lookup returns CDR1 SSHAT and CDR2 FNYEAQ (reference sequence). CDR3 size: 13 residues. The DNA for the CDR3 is TGTGCTAGCAGCTTAGGAGGCGGTCATGAAGCTTTCTTT. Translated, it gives CASSLGGGHEAFF.

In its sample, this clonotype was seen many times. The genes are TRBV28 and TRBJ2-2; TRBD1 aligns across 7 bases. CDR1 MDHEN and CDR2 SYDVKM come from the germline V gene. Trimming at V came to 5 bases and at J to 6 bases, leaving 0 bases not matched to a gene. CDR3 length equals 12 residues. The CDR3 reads CASSDRAGELFF. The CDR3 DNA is TGTGCCAGCAGTGACAGGGCCGGGGAGCTGTTTTTT.

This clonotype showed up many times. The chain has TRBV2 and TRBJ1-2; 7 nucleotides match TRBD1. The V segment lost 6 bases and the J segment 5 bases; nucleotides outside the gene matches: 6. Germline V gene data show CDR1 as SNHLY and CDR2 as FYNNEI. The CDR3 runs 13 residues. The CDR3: CASSQGELYGYTF. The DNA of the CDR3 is TGTGCCAGCAGCCAGGGGGAGTTGTATGGCTACACCTTC.